This TCR beta chain was recorded in a study of T cells in Graves' hyperthyroidism and ophthalmopathy. RNA transcripts provided the source from which TCR beta CDR3 regions were amplified. The HTBI primer set was used in a first-round RT-PCR of the TCR CDR3. TCRdb reprocessed the multiplex PCR reads via MiXCR and lists one record per CDR3 protein. Of roughly 380,000 distinct CDR3 sequences listed, about 13% are singletons. The V gene's germline CDR1 is SGHKS and CDR2 YYEKEE (reference sequence). J lost 2 bases, V lost 3 bases, and 1 base had no gene match. The CDR3 has 13 amino acids. This chain links TRBV5-5 with TRBJ2-7; 8 nucleotides line up with TRBD1. The sequenced sample consisted of blood. The sequence derives from a man aged 25 to 40 with Graves' hyperthyroidism that later progressed to Graves' ophthalmopathy. CDR3 region: CASSWDRPYEQYF. Here the CDR3 DNA reads TGTGCCAGCAGCTGGGACAGGCCCTACGAGCAGTACTTC. Full variable domain (remainder filled in from reference TRBV5-5 and TRBJ2-7): DAGVTQSPTHLIKTRGQQVTLRCSPISGHKSVSWYQQVLGQGPQFIFQYYEKEERGRGNFPDRFSARQFPNYSSELNVNALLLGDSALYLCASSWDRPYEQYFGPGTRLTVT.